Shown below are 10 T cell receptor beta chains from a single sample sequenced in a study of T cell responses to AZD1222 COVID-19 vaccine. Sequenced by immunoSEQ multiplex PCR; TCRdb stores in-frame clones only, minus some. Here the sample spans 150,000 to 200,000 clones, about 85% being singletons. The starting material was peripheral blood, obtained on day 0 of AZD1222 vaccination. These receptors all stem from an adult in good health.

The chain carries TRBV19 and TRBJ1-6, with D unresolved. Germline assignment: CDR1 LNHDA and CDR2 SQIVND (reference sequence). This CDR3 has 17 residues. Trimming removed 5 bases at V and 0 bases at J, with 14 bases between. The CDR3 region has the DNA TGTGCCAGTAGTCACAGACAATTGAGCTCCTATAATTCACCCCTCCACTTT. Amino acid sequence: CASSHRQLSSYNSPLHF.

The chain recombines TRBV5-1 with TRBJ2-1; 10 bases line up with TRBD2. The CDR3 is 17 residues long. CDR1 is SGHRS and CDR2 is YFSETQ in the germline V gene. V was pared by 0 bases and J by 5 bases, with 8 bases of the junction left unmatched. CDR3 DNA sequence: TGCGCCAGCAGCTTGGGATTGGGGACTAGCGCGAACAATGAGCAGTTCTTC. This gives the protein CASSLGLGTSANNEQFF.

This sequence joins TRBV2 and TRBJ2-1, with D maybe TRBD2 (5 bases). CDR3 length equals 15 residues. Trimming left V 2 bases short and J 4 bases short, with 12 bases between. Per germline, CDR1 SNHLY and CDR2 FYNNEI. The CDR3: CASSEQGLLYNEQFF. The CDR3 DNA is TGTGCCAGCAGTGAACAAGGACTCCTATACAATGAGCAGTTCTTC. Using reference TRBV2 and TRBJ2-1 for the parts outside the CDR3, the full variable domain is EPEVTQTPSHQVTQMGQEVILRCVPISNHLYFYWYRQILGQKVEFLVSFYNNEISEKSEIFDDQFSVERPDGSNFTLKIRSTKLEDSAMYFCASSEQGLLYNEQFFGPGTRLTVL.

The V call is TRBV12-5, the J call TRBJ1-2; 8 bases match TRBD1. The germline V gene has CDR1 LGHNT and CDR2 FRNRAP. The CDR3 sequence is 13 residues long. The V segment lost 4 bases and the J segment 8 bases; nucleotides outside the gene matches: 6. DNA for the CDR3: TGTGCTAGTGGTTCGACAGGGGTTAAGGGCTACACCTTC. Translation gives CASGSTGVKGYTF.

The chain employs TRBV13 and TRBJ2-3; D is ambiguous. Germline lookup yields CDR1 PRHDT and CDR2 FYEKMQ (reference sequence). The CDR3 has 13 amino acids. V was pared by 2 bases and J by 0 bases, with 3 bases between. The CDR3 DNA sequence: TGTGCCAGCAGCTTACCGAGCACAGATACGCAGTATTTT. Translation: CASSLPSTDTQYF.

V usage is TRBV6-1 and J usage is TRBJ1-1; D possibly corresponds to TRBD1 (6 bases). The CDR3 is made up of 16 amino acids. Germline CDR1 is MNHNS and CDR2 is SASEGT. V lost 3 bases, J lost 1 base, and 15 bases lay in between. CDR3 sequence (DNA): TGTGCCAGCAGTGACCCAGGGGCGCCGCAGAACACTGAAGCTTTCTTT. Protein sequence: CASSDPGAPQNTEAFF.

The V gene is TRBV18, the J gene TRBJ1-1; 12 bases are a match to TRBD1. Germline CDR1 is KGHSH and CDR2 is LQKENI. Trimming cost V 3 bases and J 5 bases; bases outside gene matches: 13. The CDR3 loop spans 18 amino acids. CDR3 amino acids: CASSPRGTGGAPGTEAFF. CDR3 DNA: TGTGCCAGCTCACCCCGGGGGACAGGGGGCGCCCCAGGGACTGAAGCTTTCTTT.

V is TRBV11-2 and J is TRBJ2-2; perhaps TRBD2 as D (6 bases). In germline, CDR1 is SGHAT, CDR2 FQNNGV. The CDR3 has 17 residues. The ends were cut back, 1 base at V and 0 bases at J, with 12 bases in the middle. This chain's CDR3 is CASSLARRGSNTGELFF. As DNA, the CDR3 is TGTGCCAGCAGCTTAGCCCGGCGGGGATCGAACACCGGGGAGCTGTTTTTT.

The gene calls are TRBV28 and TRBJ2-1; a weak D match, TRBD1 (5 bases). Germline V gives CDR1 MDHEN, CDR2 SYDVKM. With 6 bases removed from V and 2 bases from J, the gap between germline ends came to 17 bases. There are 16 residues in the CDR3. The CDR3 DNA sequence: TGTGCCAGCAGAGAAAACCAAAAGGGGCCCTACAATGAGCAGTTCTTC. Protein: CASRENQKGPYNEQFF.

The V gene is TRBV6-5, the J gene TRBJ1-1; 9 bases match TRBD1. The V gene's germline CDR1 is MNHEY and CDR2 SVGAGI. V gave up 2 bases and J gave up 4 bases; unmatched junction bases: 5. The CDR3 spans 15 residues. This CDR3 reads CASSYRPTGGTEAFF. The DNA of the CDR3 is TGTGCCAGCAGTTACCGTCCGACAGGGGGCACTGAAGCTTTCTTT.